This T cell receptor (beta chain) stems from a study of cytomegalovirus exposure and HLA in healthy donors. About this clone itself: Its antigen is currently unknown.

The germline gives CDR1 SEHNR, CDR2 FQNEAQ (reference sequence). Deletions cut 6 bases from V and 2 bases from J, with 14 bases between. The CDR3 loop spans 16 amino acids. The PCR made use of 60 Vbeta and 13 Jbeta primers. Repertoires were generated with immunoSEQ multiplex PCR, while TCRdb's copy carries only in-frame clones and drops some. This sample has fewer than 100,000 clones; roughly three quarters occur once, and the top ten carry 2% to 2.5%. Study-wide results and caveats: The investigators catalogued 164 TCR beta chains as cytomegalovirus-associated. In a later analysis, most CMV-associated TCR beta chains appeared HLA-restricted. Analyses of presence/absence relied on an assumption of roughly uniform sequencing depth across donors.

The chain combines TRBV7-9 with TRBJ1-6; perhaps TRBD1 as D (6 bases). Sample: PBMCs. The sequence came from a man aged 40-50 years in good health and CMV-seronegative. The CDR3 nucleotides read TGTGCCAGCAGTGACACAGGGTTCCCCTATAATTCACCCCTCCACTTT. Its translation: CASSDTGFPYNSPLHF. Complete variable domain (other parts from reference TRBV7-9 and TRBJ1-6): DTGVSQNPRHKITKRGQNVTFRCDPISEHNRLYWYRQTLGQGPEFLTYFQNEAQLEKSRLLSDRFSAERPKGSFSTLEIQRTEQGDSAMYLCASSDTGFPYNSPLHFGNGTRLTVT.